This record looks at one T cell receptor (beta chain) sequence and its context. The antigen is undetermined. This entry belongs to a study of cytomegalovirus exposure and HLA in healthy donors. Across the study: Early released data had about 80 million unique TCRs, all coming from HLA-typed donors.

This CDR3 contains 16 residues. J was trimmed by 2 bases and V by 5 bases; bases with no gene match: 4. Germline-derived CDR1 and CDR2 are SEHNR and FQNEAQ (reference sequence). Both 60 Vbeta primers and 13 Jbeta primers went into the PCR. The repertoire was sequenced with immunoSEQ multiplex PCR; TCRdb's copy has only in-frame clones and lacks some. The top ten clones hold about 1.4% of a sample with over 50,000 clones, 80% to 90% of them seen once. Regarding the study as a whole: Despite most TCR sequences being rare, some public TCRs occurred in many donors. A later analysis showed HLA-associated TCR beta chains outstripping equally common others in clonal expansion. Later analysis associated a missense DCLRE1C variant with TCR beta V- and J-gene trimming.

V is TRBV7-9 and J is TRBJ2-3, with 13 bases identical to TRBD2. The sample taken for sequencing was PBMCs. The source of this sequence is a man aged 25-45 years in good health and CMV-seropositive. The CDR3: CASSPGLAGNTDTQYF. In DNA, the CDR3 is TGTGCCAGCAGCCCGGGACTAGCGGGGAACACAGATACGCAGTATTTT.